Following are 28 T cell receptor beta chains from one sample sequenced in a study of blood T cells in healthy people across ages. The authors ran a second PCR of 7 to 11 cycles using a sample-barcoded 5' primer and a J-beta primer mix. MiXCR was run by TCRdb on the 5' RACE reads, yielding one entry per CDR3 protein. Counted here are over 700,000 distinct CDR3 sequences, around half occurring once; the ten biggest clones make up about 42%. The sample was blood. The receptors originated from a man older than 75 in good health.

The chain is built from TRBV5-1 and TRBJ1-2; 7 bases map to TRBD1. The J segment lost 5 bases and the V segment lost 0 bases, leaving 13 bases of the junction unmatched. Germline-derived CDR1 and CDR2 are SGHRS and YFSETQ. This CDR3 spans 17 amino acids. The CDR3 spells CASSLALDRVPFYGYTF. As DNA, the CDR3 is TGCGCCAGCAGCTTGGCCCTCGACAGGGTCCCATTTTATGGCTACACCTTC.

The chain uses TRBV20-1 and TRBJ2-3; TRBD1 matches at 11 bases. CDR3 length: 14 amino acids. J gave up 3 bases and V 5 bases, and 4 bases lay outside the gene matches. CDR1 DFQATT and CDR2 SNEGSKA come from the germline V gene (reference sequence). DNA of the CDR3: TGCAGTGCTCTGGACAGGGGGCGTACAGATACGCAGTATTTT. Residues: CSALDRGRTDTQYF.

This clonotype occurred a few times. The chain couples TRBV3-1 to TRBJ2-3, with 7 positions matching TRBD2. There are 16 residues in the CDR3. CDR1 LGHDT and CDR2 YNNKEL come from the germline V gene (reference sequence). Trimming took 3 bases from V and 1 from J; bases not matched to a gene: 7. CDR3 residues: CASSHGGRGRTDTQYF. CDR3 sequence (DNA): TGTGCCAGCAGCCACGGGGGGAGGGGACGCACAGATACGCAGTATTTT.

V and J are TRBV12-3 or TRBV12-4 and TRBJ2-1, with TRBD1 identical over 7 bases. The CDR3 consists of 19 residues. The V segment lost 3 bases and the J segment 4 bases; nucleotides outside the gene matches: 18. The CDR3 coding sequence is TGTGCCAGCAGTTTTGGGGGACAGTTCTCGGCGCGAGCATACAATGAGCAGTTCTTC. It specifies CASSFGGQFSARAYNEQFF.

The chain has TRBV5-1 and TRBJ1-2; a weak D match, TRBD1 (6 bases). CDR1 is SGHRS and CDR2 is YFSETQ in the germline V gene. The CDR3 runs to 14 residues. V lost 0 bases and J 8 bases, leaving 14 bases between the germline ends. The CDR3 region has the DNA TGCGCCAGCAGCTTGGTACAGGGTACAAGGGGCTACACCTTC. This gives the protein CASSLVQGTRGYTF.

The chain carries TRBV11-1 and TRBJ2-1; D is perhaps TRBD1 or TRBD2 (6 bases each). V lost 5 bases, J lost 8 bases, and 16 bases lay in between. The CDR3 is made up of 14 amino acids. Germline CDR1 is SGHAT and CDR2 is FQDESV (reference sequence). The DNA of the CDR3 is TGTGCCAGCAGCCATCGTCGGGGGCGCGATGAGCAGTTCTTC. Protein sequence: CASSHRRGRDEQFF.

V is TRBV9 and J is TRBJ2-1; D call uncertain. Trimming removed 2 bases from V and 4 bases from J, with 7 bases in between. The CDR3 length is 13 residues. CDR1 is SGDLS and CDR2 is YYNGEE in the germline V gene. For the CDR3, the DNA is TGTGCCAGCAGCGTCTATGCGTACAATGAGCAGTTCTTC. It translates to CASSVYAYNEQFF.

Comments on this clonotype: At one end the junction does not follow the germline gene, possibly because of a read error. V and J are TRBV5-1 and TRBJ2-2, with 7 nucleotides matching TRBD2. Germline assignment: CDR1 SGHRS and CDR2 YFSETQ. The CDR3 is made up of 14 amino acids. This CDR3 reads CASNLGGSTGELFF. CDR3 DNA sequence: TGCGCCAGCAACTTGGGCGGGAGCACCGGGGAGCTGTTTTTT. Drawing the rest from reference TRBV5-1 and TRBJ2-2, the complete variable domain is KAGVTQTPRYLIKTRGQQVTLSCSPISGHRSVSWYQQTPGQGLQFLFEYFSETQRNKGNFPGRFSGRQFSNSRSEMNVSTLELGDSALYLCASNLGGSTGELFFGEGSRLTVL.

This chain's CDR3 is CSARRADTEAFF. In nucleotides, the CDR3 is TGCAGCGCCCGCAGGGCTGACACTGAAGCTTTCTTT. V and J are TRBV29-1 and TRBJ1-1; possible D gene TRBD1, 5 bases. The CDR3 spans 12 residues. The ends were cut back, 7 bases at V and 3 bases at J, with 12 bases in the middle. Germline loops: CDR1 SQVTM, CDR2 ANQGSEA.

Of note for this clonotype: The germline gene is not matched at one end of the junction; a read error may be the cause. The V gene is TRBV7-2, the J gene TRBJ2-5, with 15 nucleotides matching TRBD2. The J call may not be correct, given that the DNA end is closer to TRBJ2-4. CDR1 and CDR2 (germline): SGHTA, FQGNSA. The CDR3 covers 18 residues. CDR3 residues: CAGSFRLGLAGGITIQYF. The CDR3 nucleotides read TGTGCCGGCAGCTTCCGGCTGGGACTAGCGGGAGGAATTACCATTCAGTACTTC.

The chain is built from TRBV15 and TRBJ2-3; 8 bases are shared with TRBD2. The CDR3 runs 17 residues. V gave up 0 bases and J gave up 4 bases; unmatched junction bases: 9. Looked up from germline, CDR1 is LNHNV and CDR2 is YYDKDF (reference sequence). The CDR3, as DNA: TGTGCCACCAGCAGAGATAGGGGACTAGGAGGAGCAGATACGCAGTATTTT. Encoded protein: CATSRDRGLGGADTQYF.

The V gene is TRBV20-1, the J gene TRBJ2-3; TRBD1 is a possible D gene (6 bases). V lost 6 bases and J 14 bases, leaving 24 bases between the germline ends. The CDR3 consists of 13 residues. CDR1 is DFQATT, CDR2 SNEGSKA, per germline (reference sequence). The CDR3 nucleotides read TGCAGTGCGCCAGAGGGGGATCACAGATACGCGTATTTT. Translating it yields CSAPEGDHRYAYF.

The chain employs TRBV6-5 and TRBJ2-1; 8 bases agree with TRBD2. Unmatched junction bases numbered 4, after V lost 0 bases and J lost 6 bases. Germline CDR1 is MNHEY and CDR2 is SVGAGI. The CDR3 runs to 15 residues. The CDR3 reads CASSYSRREANEQFF. CDR3 coding DNA: TGTGCCAGCAGTTACTCGCGGCGGGAGGCCAATGAGCAGTTCTTC.

The chain combines TRBV7-2 with TRBJ2-7, with 7 bases matching TRBD1. CDR1 is SGHTA and CDR2 is FQGNSA in the germline V gene. V was clipped by 0 bases and J by 1 base; unmatched bases: 3. The length of the CDR3 is 15 residues. The CDR3 here is CASSLARGRSYEQYF. The CDR3 DNA reads as TGTGCCAGCAGCTTAGCAAGGGGGCGGTCCTACGAGCAGTACTTC.

This clonotype appeared a few times. This chain connects TRBV13 to TRBJ1-2, with no clear D. There are 14 residues in the CDR3. Germline values: CDR1 PRHDT, CDR2 FYEKMQ (reference sequence). V was shortened by 0 bases and J by 4 bases, with 9 bases between the two germline ends. In nucleotides, the CDR3 is TGTGCCAGCAGCTTAGGGTCCCTCGGCTATGGCTACACCTTC. This sequence encodes CASSLGSLGYGYTF.

Comments on this clonotype: A much larger clone is a single base away; this may be a read error. This chain links TRBV12-3 or TRBV12-4 with TRBJ2-7; TRBD2 aligns across 7 bases. The CDR3 is 14 residues long. Germline trimming cut 5 bases from V and 7 bases from J; bases unmatched to any gene: 11. The CDR3 region is CASSVGGGNNEQYF. In DNA form, the CDR3 reads TGTGCCAGCAGTGTTGGGGGGGGGAACAATGAGCAGTACTTC.

This clonotype was found a few times. The chain is built from TRBV13 and TRBJ1-5; unclear D gene. V lost 10 bases, J lost 9 bases, and 22 bases lay in between. Germline assignment: CDR1 PRHDT and CDR2 FYEKMQ (reference sequence). CDR3 size: 14 residues. In nucleotides, the CDR3 is TGTGCCAACGAGCAAAGGACGGGCCATTGGCCCCAGCATTTT. Protein sequence: CANEQRTGHWPQHF.

This rearrangement joins TRBV3-1 to TRBJ2-7, with 14 bases fitting TRBD2. The CDR3 runs 17 residues. Germline V gene sequence: CDR1 LGHDT, CDR2 YNNKEL (reference sequence). With 4 bases clipped from V and 1 base from J, the junction kept 6 bases outside the gene matches. CDR3 in amino acids: CASSPGLAGVRSYEQYF. CDR3 nucleotide sequence: TGTGCCAGCAGCCCGGGACTAGCGGGAGTTAGGTCCTACGAGCAGTACTTC.

This sequence joins TRBV12-3 or TRBV12-4 and TRBJ2-5; TRBD2 matches at 7 bases. This CDR3 is 14 amino acids long. V was clipped by 3 bases and J by 5 bases; unmatched bases: 6. The CDR3 DNA reads TGTGCCAGCAGTTTTCAGCGGGGAGGGGAGACCCAGTACTTC. Protein: CASSFQRGGETQYF.

This chain connects TRBV28 to TRBJ2-1; tentatively, D is TRBD1 or TRBD2 (5 bases each). Germline V gives CDR1 MDHEN, CDR2 SYDVKM. The CDR3 totals 14 residues. Deletions cut 5 bases from V and 8 bases from J, with 16 bases between. CDR3: CASSPTEGVYEQFF. The CDR3 bases are TGTGCCAGCAGTCCGACAGAGGGTGTGTATGAGCAGTTCTTC.

V usage is TRBV6-5 and J usage is TRBJ2-1; D gene unclear. The CDR3 loop spans 14 amino acids. V gave up 8 bases and J gave up 5 bases, with 16 bases separating them. Germline CDR1 is MNHEY and CDR2 is SVGAGI. CDR3 sequence reads: CASSRRVWNNEQFF. CDR3 DNA sequence: TGTGCCAGCTCCCGGAGAGTTTGGAACAATGAGCAGTTCTTC.

The rearrangement uses TRBV5-1 and TRBJ2-1; 7 bases fit TRBD2. The closer fit of TRBJ2-7 to the DNA end suggests the J call may be wrong. The CDR3 length is 14 residues. CDR1 is SGHRS, CDR2 YFSETQ, per germline. The CDR3 coding sequence is TGCGCCAGCAGCTTGGTCGAGCGGGAACGCGAGCAGTACTTC. This encodes CASSLVEREREQYF.

This clonotype was seen only a few times. The chain uses TRBV7-2 and TRBJ2-7, with 11 bases aligning to TRBD2. The V segment lost 5 bases and the J segment 3 bases; nucleotides outside the gene matches: 9. The CDR3 contains 16 residues. Germline V CDR1 and CDR2: SGHTA, FQGNSA. The CDR3 DNA is TGTGCCAGCAGCCCAACTAGCGGGAGTATGAGCTACGAGCAGTACTTC. This gives the protein CASSPTSGSMSYEQYF. The whole variable domain, filled in from reference TRBV7-2 and TRBJ2-7, reads GAGVSQSPSNKVTEKGKDVELRCDPISGHTALYWYRQSLGQGLEFLIYFQGNSAPDKSGLPSDRFSAERTGGSVSTLTIQRTQQEDSAVYLCASSPTSGSMSYEQYFGPGTRLTVT.

The chain links TRBV6-6 to TRBJ1-5; D is uncertain. Germline CDR1 is MNHNY and CDR2 is SVGAGI (reference sequence). Trimming pared 0 bases from V and 7 bases from J, leaving 10 bases between. The CDR3 spans 14 residues. The CDR3 DNA reads as TGTGCCAGCAGTTACTCGCCCGTGGGGCAGCCCCAGCATTTT. This codes for CASSYSPVGQPQHF.

This clonotype was found a few times. The chain couples TRBV5-1 to TRBJ2-7, with 9 bases matching TRBD1. Losses at the gene ends were 3 bases for V and 2 bases for J; bases not matched to a gene: 3. The CDR3 is made up of 14 amino acids. From germline, CDR1 is SGHRS and CDR2 YFSETQ. CDR3 DNA: TGCGCCAGCAGCTCGGGACAGGGTCCCTACGAGCAGTACTTC. The encoded protein is CASSSGQGPYEQYF.

J is TRBJ1-4 and V is TRBV5-1; no reliable D call. Germline values: CDR1 SGHRS, CDR2 YFSETQ. V was trimmed by 4 bases and J by 0 bases, leaving 7 bases between them. The CDR3 has 14 residues. The CDR3, as DNA: TGCGCCAGCAGCCGCGGGACAACTAATGAAAAACTGTTTTTT. This encodes CASSRGTTNEKLFF.

This chain uses TRBV29-1 with TRBJ2-5; D remains ambiguous. Between the trimmed V and J ends, which lost 4 bases and 0 bases, there was a span of 12 bases. The CDR3 totals 14 residues. Germline CDR1 and CDR2: SQVTM and ANQGSEA. CDR3 sequence (DNA): TGCAGCGTTGTCCAGGTCCGGTACCAAGAGACCCAGTACTTC. Protein sequence: CSVVQVRYQETQYF.

The J gene is TRBJ2-1, the V gene TRBV11-2, with D uncertain. The CDR3 has 15 amino acids. Per the germline V gene, CDR1 is SGHAT and CDR2 is FQNNGV. Trimming pared 5 bases from V and 11 bases from J, leaving 22 bases between. As DNA, the CDR3 is TGTGCCAGCAGCCTCCCGGGTAGTGCCACCTTAAAGCAGTTCTTC. Its protein is CASSLPGSATLKQFF.